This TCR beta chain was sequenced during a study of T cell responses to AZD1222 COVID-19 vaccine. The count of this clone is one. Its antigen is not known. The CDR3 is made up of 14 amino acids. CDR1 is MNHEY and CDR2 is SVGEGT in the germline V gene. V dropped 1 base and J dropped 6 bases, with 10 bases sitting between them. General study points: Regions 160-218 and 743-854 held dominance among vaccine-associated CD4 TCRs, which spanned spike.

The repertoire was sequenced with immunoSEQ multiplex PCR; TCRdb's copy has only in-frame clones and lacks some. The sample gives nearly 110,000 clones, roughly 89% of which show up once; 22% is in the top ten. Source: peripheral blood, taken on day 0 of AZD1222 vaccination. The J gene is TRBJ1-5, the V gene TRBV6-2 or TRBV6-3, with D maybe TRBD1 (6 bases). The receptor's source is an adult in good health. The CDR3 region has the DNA TGTGCCAGCAGTTACTGGGGGGGCCGTCAGCCCCAGCATTTT. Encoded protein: CASSYWGGRQPQHF.